The following is a T cell receptor (beta chain) sequence with its context. Its antigen remains unknown. TCRdb's table, derived via immunoSEQ multiplex PCR, lists solely in-frame clones and lacks some. The profile shows fewer than 850,000 clones, 90% to 97% of them singletons. Terminally differentiated effector memory CD45RA+ cells were left out of the naive CD8 fraction, which was CD45RO-negative and positively selected for CCR7. Among the donors, all were Caucasian adults who lived in Nashville, Tennessee. The record originates from a study of shared clonotypes between healthy human individuals. Study-wide results and limits: Clonotype sharing among donors was thought likely to change with sequencing depth.

V was pared by 0 bases and J by 0 bases, with 9 bases between. Germline V lookup: CDR1 LGHNA, CDR2 YSLEER. CDR3 size: 16 residues. The sequence was collected from a man aged 25-45 years in good health. Sequencing used naive CD8+ T cells sorted from blood. This chain uses TRBV4-3 with TRBJ1-3; no clear D. In nucleotides, the CDR3 is TGCGCCAGCAGCCAAGACTCTTCCAGCTCTGGAAACACCATATATTTT. Its translation is CASSQDSSSSGNTIYF.